A single sample is the source of the 30 T cell receptor beta chains below, sequenced in a study of regulatory T cells in long-lasting Graves disease. Arm-PCR of CDR3 regions and iRepertoire HTBI primers were used to build TCR beta libraries. TCRdb re-derived calls from the multiplex PCR reads in MiXCR, one entry per CDR3 protein. The sample has a few hundred thousand distinct CDR3 sequences; about 15% are singletons. Time point noted: newly diagnosed GD, antithyroid drugs for less than 3 months. Scientists built the TCR library using RNA that was extracted from PBMCs. The same sample was also studied in work on T cells in Graves' hyperthyroidism and ophthalmopathy.

This material consisted of peripheral blood mononuclear cells (PBMCs), taken at new diagnosis, from a patient treated with antithyroid drugs. Receptor source: a woman between 18 and 29 years old with Graves disease.

This chain links TRBV11-1 with TRBJ2-5, with TRBD1 matching over 10 bases. Germline CDR1 and CDR2: SGHAT and FQDESV (reference sequence). V shed 6 bases, J shed 5 bases, and the junction held 18 bases outside the gene matches. The CDR3 is 18 residues long. The CDR3 here is CASRQCRGKTGGMETQYF. The CDR3 nucleotides read TGTGCCAGCAGGCAATGTCGGGGGAAGACAGGGGGCATGGAGACCCAGTACTTC.

This clonotype was seen a handful of times. This chain links TRBV27 with TRBJ1-5; D is unresolved. Germline CDR1 reads MNHEY; CDR2 reads SMNVEV (reference sequence). The CDR3 is 12 residues long. V was pared by 8 bases and J by 6 bases, with 11 bases between. CDR3 sequence: CASRPQTQPQHF. CDR3 in DNA: TGTGCCAGCCGCCCCCAAACTCAGCCCCAGCATTTT.

The sample holds many counts of this clonotype. The rearrangement links TRBV6-1 to TRBJ2-1, with 7 bases matching TRBD1. J was trimmed by 6 bases and V by 1 base; bases with no gene match: 12. CDR3 length: 17 residues. Germline CDR1 reads MNHNS; CDR2 reads SASEGT. For the CDR3, the DNA is TGTGCCAGCAGTGAAGAGAGTACGAAGACAGGGCCCAATGAGCAGTTCTTC. Translation gives CASSEESTKTGPNEQFF.

Concerning this clonotype itself: Sequence at one end of the junction differs from germline and may be a read error. The J gene is TRBJ2-1, the V gene TRBV7-9, with D hard to call. This CDR3 has 11 residues. Germline V gene sequence: CDR1 SEHNR, CDR2 FQNEAQ (reference sequence). The CDR3 loop reads CASSPSNGQFF. The CDR3 nucleotides read TGTGCCAGCAGCCCCTCCAATGGGCAGTTCTTC.

This clonotype was observed at least ten times. The V gene is TRBV11-2, the J gene TRBJ2-4, with 10 bases aligning to TRBD2. Trimming took 5 bases from V and 6 from J; bases not matched to a gene: 16. The CDR3 covers 18 residues. The germline V gene has CDR1 SGHAT and CDR2 FQNNGV. CDR3 amino acids: CASSMAGTSDQSRNIQYF. The DNA of the CDR3 is TGTGCCAGCAGCATGGCCGGGACTAGCGACCAAAGTAGAAACATTCAGTACTTC.

This clonotype has a count of ten or more. J is TRBJ2-5 and V is TRBV7-9; either TRBD1 or TRBD2 may supply D (5 bases each). There are 15 residues in the CDR3. Deletions cut 7 bases from V and 5 bases from J, with 20 bases between. Germline assignment: CDR1 SEHNR and CDR2 FQNEAQ (reference sequence). The CDR3 DNA is TGTGCCAGCACCCCCAAGCGCGTGGGACGGGAGACCCAGTACTTC. It encodes CASTPKRVGRETQYF.

V usage is TRBV28 and J usage is TRBJ2-7, with TRBD1 identical over 7 bases. Germline lookup yields CDR1 MDHEN and CDR2 SYDVKM. This CDR3 has 15 residues. V lost 1 base, J lost 2 bases, and 5 bases stayed unmatched. The chain's CDR3 is CASSLFGTAPYEQYF. The CDR3 coding sequence is TGTGCCAGCAGTTTATTCGGGACAGCGCCCTACGAGCAGTACTTC.

This clonotype was seen a few times. This chain joins TRBV10-3 and TRBJ2-3, with 8 bases lining up with TRBD1. The CDR3 contains 14 residues. In germline, CDR1 is ENHRY, CDR2 SYGVKD. With V trimmed by 4 bases and J by 6 bases, 6 bases remained unmatched. DNA of the CDR3: TGTGCCATCAGTGGACAGGGGACAATGGATACGCAGTATTTT. Its protein is CAISGQGTMDTQYF.

This clonotype was picked up many times. The genes are TRBV5-1 and TRBJ2-1, with 12 bases fitting TRBD2. Trimming cost V 1 base and J 10 bases; bases outside gene matches: 6. Germline V CDR1 and CDR2: SGHRS, YFSETQ. The CDR3 totals 15 residues. CDR3 amino acids: CASSLPSGRAGEQFF. In DNA form, the CDR3 reads TGCGCCAGCAGCTTGCCTAGCGGGAGGGCCGGGGAGCAGTTCTTC.

This clonotype was picked up many times. CDR3 coding DNA: TGTGCCACCAGCAGTCGGCAGGTCGGGTATATGAACACTGAAGCTTTCTTT. Its protein product is CATSSRQVGYMNTEAFF. V usage is TRBV15 and J usage is TRBJ1-1; D not resolved. Trimming removed 3 bases at V and 0 bases at J, with 17 bases between. CDR1 and CDR2 from the germline V gene are LNHNV and YYDKDF (reference sequence). There are 17 residues in the CDR3.

Details on this clonotype: A far larger clone is one nucleotide away, so this likely arose from a read error. This chain joins TRBV6-1 and TRBJ2-1; D may be TRBD2 (6 bases). V dropped 8 bases and J dropped 10 bases, with 21 bases sitting between them. The germline gives CDR1 MNHNS, CDR2 SASEGT. There are 14 residues in the CDR3. CDR3 region: CASRSGEGVYEQFF. In nucleotides, the CDR3 is TGTGCCAGCCGTAGCGGTGAGGGTGTGTACGAGCAGTTCTTC.

This clonotype was recorded many times. The J gene is TRBJ1-1, the V gene TRBV6-1, with no clear D. This CDR3 is built from 12 residues. Germline V CDR1 and CDR2: MNHNS, SASEGT. V was pared by 3 bases and J by 10 bases, with 12 bases between. CDR3 loop: CASSDSRAGAFF. Written as DNA, the CDR3 is TGTGCCAGCAGTGACTCACGGGCGGGAGCTTTCTTT.

To note about this clonotype: One base away lies a much larger clone, so this may be a sequencing read error. This rearrangement joins TRBV10-3 to TRBJ1-5, with D unclear. Per the germline V gene, CDR1 is ENHRY and CDR2 is SYGVKD. Trimming cost V 6 bases and J 0 bases, with 12 bases left between them. This CDR3 contains 15 residues. This CDR3 is CAISREANSNQPQHF. The CDR3 nucleotides are TGTGCCATCAGCCGAGAAGCCAATAGCAATCAGCCCCAGCATTTT.

This clonotype was counted at least ten times. This chain connects TRBV11-2 to TRBJ2-1, with 11 bases lining up with TRBD2. Germline CDR1 is SGHAT and CDR2 is FQNNGV. With 3 bases clipped from V and 4 bases from J, the junction kept 5 bases outside the gene matches. The CDR3 is 16 amino acids. The CDR3: CASSFLGLAEYNEQFF. The DNA for the CDR3 is TGTGCCAGCAGCTTTCTGGGACTAGCGGAGTACAATGAGCAGTTCTTC.

This clonotype was seen repeatedly, ten times or more. The chain is built from TRBV3-1 and TRBJ2-7, with D possibly TRBD2 on 6 matching bases. Trimming left V 4 bases short and J 4 bases short, with 11 bases between. Germline assignment: CDR1 LGHDT and CDR2 YNNKEL (reference sequence). CDR3 size: 13 residues. The CDR3: CASSPHGGYEQYF. The CDR3 DNA is TGTGCCAGCAGCCCACATGGGGGGTACGAGCAGTACTTC.

The chain recombines TRBV20-1 with TRBJ2-5; D gene ambiguous. The CDR3 extends over 11 amino acids. V was trimmed by 5 bases and J by 3 bases, leaving 7 bases between them. From germline, CDR1 is DFQATT and CDR2 SNEGSKA (reference sequence). The CDR3 reads CSAPEEETQYF. The CDR3 DNA reads as TGCAGTGCTCCAGAGGAAGAGACCCAGTACTTC.

This clonotype has a count of ten or more. The chain employs TRBV7-9 and TRBJ1-2, with D hard to call. CDR3 size: 16 residues. Per germline, CDR1 SEHNR and CDR2 FQNEAQ (reference sequence). Trimming took 1 base from V and 0 from J, leaving 12 bases between them. The CDR3 DNA follows: TGTGCCAGCAGCTTAGAGAGCGCAGGAGCTAACTATGGCTACACCTTC. Protein sequence: CASSLESAGANYGYTF. The full variable domain, with the rest looked up from reference TRBV7-9 and TRBJ1-2, is DTGVSQNPRHKITKRGQNVTFRCDPISEHNRLYWYRQTLGQGPEFLTYFQNEAQLEKSRLLSDRFSAERPKGSFSTLEIQRTEQGDSAMYLCASSLESAGANYGYTFGSGTRLTVV.

This clonotype was seen at least ten times. The chain uses TRBV2 and TRBJ1-1; 8 bases match TRBD1. V gave up 6 bases and J gave up 1 base; unmatched junction bases: 7. The germline gives CDR1 SNHLY, CDR2 FYNNEI. The CDR3 spans 15 residues. The CDR3 loop reads CASRQNRGRNTEAFF. In nucleotides, the CDR3 is TGTGCCAGCAGACAGAACAGGGGGAGGAACACTGAAGCTTTCTTT.

The genes are TRBV7-2 and TRBJ2-7; the match to TRBD1 covers 11 bases. From germline, CDR1 is SGHTA and CDR2 FQGNSA. V shed 5 bases, J shed 6 bases, and the junction held 9 bases outside the gene matches. The CDR3 runs to 15 residues. CDR3 sequence: CASSPGTGGSREQYF. The CDR3 DNA sequence: TGTGCCAGCAGCCCCGGGACAGGGGGGTCGCGCGAGCAGTACTTC.

J is TRBJ1-4 and V is TRBV11-2; TRBD1 aligns across 7 bases. Germline V lookup: CDR1 SGHAT, CDR2 FQNNGV. The CDR3 runs 15 residues. The ends lost 1 base at V and 5 bases at J; junction bases unmatched: 4. The CDR3 nucleotides are TGTGCCAGCAGCTTAGTGCCGGGACAGAATGAAAAACTGTTTTTT. It specifies CASSLVPGQNEKLFF.

This clonotype was detected a few times. This chain connects TRBV5-1 to TRBJ1-2; D gene uncertain. This CDR3 region has 17 residues. Per the germline V gene, CDR1 is SGHRS and CDR2 is YFSETQ. V lost 4 bases, J lost 0 bases, and 19 bases lay in between. The CDR3 sequence is CASSLLPGSATNYGYTF. As DNA, the CDR3 is TGCGCCAGCAGCCTCTTACCCGGGTCAGCGACTAACTATGGCTACACCTTC.

The chain uses TRBV5-5 and TRBJ1-1, with D maybe TRBD1 (5 bases). CDR3 length: 13 amino acids. Trimming removed 6 bases at V and 4 bases at J, with 13 bases between. The germline V gene has CDR1 SGHKS and CDR2 YYEKEE (reference sequence). CDR3: CASILGGGTEAFF. The CDR3 bases are TGTGCCAGCATCCTCGGGGGGGGCACTGAAGCTTTCTTT.

This clonotype occurred many times. The chain combines TRBV20-1 with TRBJ1-6; D not resolved. The V and J ends lost 0 bases and 7 bases respectively, with 7 bases between them. CDR1 is DFQATT, CDR2 SNEGSKA, per germline (reference sequence). The CDR3 has 13 residues. DNA for the CDR3: TGCAGTGCTAGAGATCACGGGAATTCACCCCTCCACTTT. Its translation: CSARDHGNSPLHF.

This clonotype was detected many times. This chain connects TRBV12-3 or TRBV12-4 to TRBJ2-1; D gene ambiguous. Trimming removed 2 bases at V and 7 bases at J, with 12 bases between. This CDR3 has 14 residues. CDR3 nucleotide sequence: TGTGCCAGCAGTTTATATCGAGCCGAGAATGAGCAGTTCTTC. Protein product: CASSLYRAENEQFF.

Many counts were recorded for this clonotype. The chain recombines TRBV15 with TRBJ1-2; D is possibly TRBD1 (6 bases). V was clipped by 5 bases and J by 6 bases, with 19 bases between them. CDR1 and CDR2 from the germline V gene are LNHNV and YYDKDF (reference sequence). The CDR3 sequence is 15 residues long. CDR3 in amino acids: CATSPPEQGRDGYTF. In DNA form, the CDR3 reads TGTGCCACCAGCCCCCCTGAGCAGGGGAGGGATGGCTACACCTTC. Filled out from reference TRBV15 and TRBJ1-2, the complete variable domain reads DAMVIQNPRYQVTQFGKPVTLSCSQTLNHNVMYWYQQKSSQAPKLLFHYYDKDFNNEADTPDNFQSRRPNTSFCFLDIRSPGLGDTAMYLCATSPPEQGRDGYTFGSGTRLTVV.

At least ten counts were recorded for this clonotype. V is TRBV5-1 and J is TRBJ2-7; TRBD2 matches 10 bases. There are 15 residues in the CDR3. The V segment lost 1 base and the J segment 2 bases; nucleotides outside the gene matches: 3. CDR1 SGHRS and CDR2 YFSETQ come from the germline V gene. CDR3 nucleotides: TGCGCCAGCAGCTTGTTTACTAGCGGGGCCTACGAGCAGTACTTC. It translates to CASSLFTSGAYEQYF.

The sample holds many counts of this clonotype. The chain uses TRBV28 and TRBJ2-7, with D possibly being TRBD1 or TRBD2 (5 bases each). Trimming took off 2 bases at V and 5 bases at J, with 10 bases between the two ends. The CDR3 extends over 13 amino acids. The germline V gene encodes CDR1 MDHEN and CDR2 SYDVKM. The CDR3 sequence is CASSLEGFDEQYF. CDR3 bases: TGTGCCAGCAGTTTAGAGGGGTTCGACGAGCAGTACTTC.

This clonotype was detected ten times or more. The chain carries TRBV7-2 and TRBJ2-7; D is undetermined. The CDR3 is made up of 13 amino acids. V was shortened by 1 base and J by 6 bases, with 10 bases between the two germline ends. Germline V gene data show CDR1 as SGHTA and CDR2 as FQGNSA. CDR3 residues: CASSLDPLGEQYF. CDR3 bases: TGTGCCAGCAGCTTAGATCCCCTGGGCGAGCAGTACTTC.

This clonotype was counted at least ten times. The chain links TRBV7-9 to TRBJ2-1; a possible D gene is TRBD2 (6 bases). The germline V gene has CDR1 SEHNR and CDR2 FQNEAQ (reference sequence). The V gene lost 3 bases and the J gene lost 7 bases, with 16 bases spanning the gap. This CDR3 comprises 15 residues. The DNA for the CDR3 is TGTGCCAGCAGCTTCGGGCGGGATTCTTGGAATGAGCAGTTCTTC. It encodes CASSFGRDSWNEQFF.

This clonotype was recorded at least ten times. V usage is TRBV13 and J usage is TRBJ2-3, with 10 bases that match TRBD2. V shed 5 bases and J 4 bases; nucleotides not matched to a gene: 6. This CDR3 has 15 amino acids. CDR1 and CDR2 from the germline V gene are PRHDT and FYEKMQ (reference sequence). The CDR3 DNA sequence: TGTGCCAGCAGCCCTAGCGGGAGTAAGGCAGATACGCAGTATTTT. Encoded protein: CASSPSGSKADTQYF.